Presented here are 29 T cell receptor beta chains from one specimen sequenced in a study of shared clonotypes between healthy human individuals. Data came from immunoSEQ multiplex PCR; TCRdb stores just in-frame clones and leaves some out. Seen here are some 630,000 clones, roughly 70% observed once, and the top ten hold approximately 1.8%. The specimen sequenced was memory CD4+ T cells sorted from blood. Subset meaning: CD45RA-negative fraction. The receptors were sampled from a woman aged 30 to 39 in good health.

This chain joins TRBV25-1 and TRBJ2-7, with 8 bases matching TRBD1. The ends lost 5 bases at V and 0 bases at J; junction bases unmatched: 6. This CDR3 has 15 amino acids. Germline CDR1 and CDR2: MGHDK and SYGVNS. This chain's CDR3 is CASSSGTGSSYEQYF. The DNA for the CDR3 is TGTGCCAGCAGTTCCGGGACAGGTAGCTCCTACGAGCAGTACTTC.

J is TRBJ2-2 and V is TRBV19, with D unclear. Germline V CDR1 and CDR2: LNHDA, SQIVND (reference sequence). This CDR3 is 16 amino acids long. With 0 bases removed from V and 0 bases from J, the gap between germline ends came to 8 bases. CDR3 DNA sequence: TGTGCCAGTAGTATAGATCGACTCGCGAACACCGGGGAGCTGTTTTTT. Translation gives CASSIDRLANTGELFF.

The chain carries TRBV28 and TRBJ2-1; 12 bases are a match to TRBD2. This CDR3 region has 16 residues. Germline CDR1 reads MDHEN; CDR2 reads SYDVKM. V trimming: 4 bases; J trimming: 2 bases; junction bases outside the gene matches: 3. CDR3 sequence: CASSSRTSGTYNEQFF. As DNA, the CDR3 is TGTGCCAGCAGTTCCCGGACTAGCGGGACCTACAATGAGCAGTTCTTC.

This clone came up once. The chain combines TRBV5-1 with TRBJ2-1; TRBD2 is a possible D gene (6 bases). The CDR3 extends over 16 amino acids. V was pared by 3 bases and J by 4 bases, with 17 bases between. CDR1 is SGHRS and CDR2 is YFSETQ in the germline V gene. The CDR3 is CASSYYSGGQYNEQFF. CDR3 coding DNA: TGCGCCAGCAGCTACTACAGCGGAGGGCAGTACAATGAGCAGTTCTTC. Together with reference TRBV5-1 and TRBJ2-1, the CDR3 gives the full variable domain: KAGVTQTPRYLIKTRGQQVTLSCSPISGHRSVSWYQQTPGQGLQFLFEYFSETQRNKGNFPGRFSGRQFSNSRSEMNVSTLELGDSALYLCASSYYSGGQYNEQFFGPGTRLTVL.

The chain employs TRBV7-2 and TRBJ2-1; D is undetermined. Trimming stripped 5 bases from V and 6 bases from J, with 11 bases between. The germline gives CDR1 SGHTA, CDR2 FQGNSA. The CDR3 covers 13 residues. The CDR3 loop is CASSPYYGNEQFF. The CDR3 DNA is TGTGCCAGCAGCCCATATTACGGCAATGAGCAGTTCTTC.

For the CDR3, the DNA is TGTGCCAGCAGCGCTGGGGGTGGCTACACCTTC. Translated: CASSAGGGYTF. The chain joins TRBV9 to TRBJ1-2; D possibly corresponds to TRBD1 (5 bases). CDR3 length equals 11 residues. V was shortened by 3 bases and J by 7 bases, with 7 bases between the two germline ends. Germline CDR1 and CDR2: SGDLS and YYNGEE.

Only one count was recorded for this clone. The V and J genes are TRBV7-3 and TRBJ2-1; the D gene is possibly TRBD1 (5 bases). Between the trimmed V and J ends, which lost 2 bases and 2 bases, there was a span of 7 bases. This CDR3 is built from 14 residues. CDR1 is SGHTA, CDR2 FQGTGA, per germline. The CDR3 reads CASSLGAAYNEQFF. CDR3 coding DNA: TGTGCCAGCAGCTTAGGGGCCGCCTACAATGAGCAGTTCTTC.

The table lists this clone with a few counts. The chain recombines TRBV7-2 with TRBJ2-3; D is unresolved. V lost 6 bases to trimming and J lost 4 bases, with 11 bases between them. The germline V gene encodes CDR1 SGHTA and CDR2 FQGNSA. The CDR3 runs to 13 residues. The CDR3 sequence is CASRTEGPDTQYF. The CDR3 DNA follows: TGTGCCAGCAGGACTGAAGGGCCAGATACGCAGTATTTT.

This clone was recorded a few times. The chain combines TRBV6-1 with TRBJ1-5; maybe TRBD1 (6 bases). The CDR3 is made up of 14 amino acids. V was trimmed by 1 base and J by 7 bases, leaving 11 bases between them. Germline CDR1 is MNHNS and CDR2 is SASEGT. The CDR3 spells CASSEEGGRQPQHF. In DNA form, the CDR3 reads TGTGCCAGCAGTGAAGAGGGGGGACGGCAGCCCCAGCATTTT.

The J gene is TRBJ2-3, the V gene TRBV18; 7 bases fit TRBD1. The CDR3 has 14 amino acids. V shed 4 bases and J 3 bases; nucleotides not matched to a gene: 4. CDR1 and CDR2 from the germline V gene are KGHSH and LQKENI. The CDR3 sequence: CASSQTGVTDTQYF. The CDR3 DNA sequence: TGTGCCAGCTCACAAACAGGGGTTACAGATACGCAGTATTTT.

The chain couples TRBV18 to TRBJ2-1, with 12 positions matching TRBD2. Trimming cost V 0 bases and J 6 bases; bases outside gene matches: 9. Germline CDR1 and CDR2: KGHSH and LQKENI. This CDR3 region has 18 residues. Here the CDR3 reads CASSPPMSSGGGPNEQFF. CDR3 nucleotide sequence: TGTGCCAGCTCACCACCGATGTCTAGCGGGGGGGGGCCCAATGAGCAGTTCTTC.

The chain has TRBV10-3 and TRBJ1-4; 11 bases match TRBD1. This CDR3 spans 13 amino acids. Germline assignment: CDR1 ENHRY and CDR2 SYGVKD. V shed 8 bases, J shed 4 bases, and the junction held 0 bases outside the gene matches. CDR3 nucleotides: TGTGCCATCGGGACAGGGGGTAATGAAAAACTGTTTTTT. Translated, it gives CAIGTGGNEKLFF.

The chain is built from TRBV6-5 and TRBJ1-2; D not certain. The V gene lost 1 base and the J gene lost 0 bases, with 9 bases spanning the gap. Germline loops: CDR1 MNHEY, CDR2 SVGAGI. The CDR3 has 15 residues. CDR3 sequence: CASSYLSGANYGYTF. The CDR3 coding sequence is TGTGCCAGCAGTTACTTGTCAGGAGCTAACTATGGCTACACCTTC.

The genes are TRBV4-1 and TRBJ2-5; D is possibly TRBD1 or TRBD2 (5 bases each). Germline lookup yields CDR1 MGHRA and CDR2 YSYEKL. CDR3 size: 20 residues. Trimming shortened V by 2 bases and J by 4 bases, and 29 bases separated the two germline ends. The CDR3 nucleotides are TGCGCCAGCAGCCAATCCCTACCTAGAGGGGAAGGGTCTCTCGGAGAGACCCAGTACTTC. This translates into CASSQSLPRGEGSLGETQYF.

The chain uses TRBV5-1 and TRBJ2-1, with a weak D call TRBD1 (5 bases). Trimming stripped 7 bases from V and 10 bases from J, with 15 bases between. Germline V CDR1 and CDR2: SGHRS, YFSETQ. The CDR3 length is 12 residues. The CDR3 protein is CASGLHRQEQFF. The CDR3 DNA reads TGCGCCAGCGGTCTCCATAGACAGGAGCAGTTCTTC.

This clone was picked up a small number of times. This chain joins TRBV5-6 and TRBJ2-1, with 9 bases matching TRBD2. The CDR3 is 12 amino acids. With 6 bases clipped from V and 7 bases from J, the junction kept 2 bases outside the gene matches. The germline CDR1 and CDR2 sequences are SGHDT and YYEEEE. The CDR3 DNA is TGTGCCAGCAAAACTAGCGGGAATGAGCAGTTCTTC. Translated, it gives CASKTSGNEQFF.

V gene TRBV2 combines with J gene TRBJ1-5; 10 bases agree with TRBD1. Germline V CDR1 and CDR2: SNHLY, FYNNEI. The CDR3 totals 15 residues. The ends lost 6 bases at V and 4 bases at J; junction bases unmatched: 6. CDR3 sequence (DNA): TGTGCCAGCAGAGCGGACAGGGGGGGGAATCAGCCCCAGCATTTT. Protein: CASRADRGGNQPQHF.

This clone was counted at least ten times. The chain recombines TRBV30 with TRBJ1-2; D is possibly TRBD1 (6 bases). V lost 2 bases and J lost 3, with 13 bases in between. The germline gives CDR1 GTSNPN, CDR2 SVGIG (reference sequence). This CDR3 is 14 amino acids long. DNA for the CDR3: TGTGCCTGGAGTCGGGGGGGGCACGACTATGGCTACACCTTC. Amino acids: CAWSRGGHDYGYTF.

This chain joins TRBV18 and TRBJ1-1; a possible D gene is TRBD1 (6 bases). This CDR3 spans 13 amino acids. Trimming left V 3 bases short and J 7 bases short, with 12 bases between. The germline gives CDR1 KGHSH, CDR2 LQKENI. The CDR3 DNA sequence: TGTGCCAGCTCACCCACCGCGGGACATGAAGCTTTCTTT. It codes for CASSPTAGHEAFF.

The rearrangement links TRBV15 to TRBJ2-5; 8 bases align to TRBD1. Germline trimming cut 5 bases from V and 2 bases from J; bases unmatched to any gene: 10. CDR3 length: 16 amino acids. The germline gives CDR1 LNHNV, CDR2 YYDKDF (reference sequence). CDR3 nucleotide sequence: TGTGCCACCAGCGATAGACAGGGGAGTTTACAAGAGACCCAGTACTTC. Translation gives CATSDRQGSLQETQYF.

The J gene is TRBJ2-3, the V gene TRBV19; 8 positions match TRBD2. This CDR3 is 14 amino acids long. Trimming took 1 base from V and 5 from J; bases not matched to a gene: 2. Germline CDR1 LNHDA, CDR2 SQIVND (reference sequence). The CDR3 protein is CASSIAGGVDTQYF. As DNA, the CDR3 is TGTGCCAGTAGTATAGCGGGAGGGGTAGATACGCAGTATTTT.

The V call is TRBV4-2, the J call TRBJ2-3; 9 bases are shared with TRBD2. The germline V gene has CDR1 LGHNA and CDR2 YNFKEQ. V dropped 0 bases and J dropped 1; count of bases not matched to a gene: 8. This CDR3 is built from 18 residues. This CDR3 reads CASSQDYRTSVGTDTQYF. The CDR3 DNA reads TGTGCCAGCAGCCAAGATTACAGGACTAGCGTCGGCACAGATACGCAGTATTTT.

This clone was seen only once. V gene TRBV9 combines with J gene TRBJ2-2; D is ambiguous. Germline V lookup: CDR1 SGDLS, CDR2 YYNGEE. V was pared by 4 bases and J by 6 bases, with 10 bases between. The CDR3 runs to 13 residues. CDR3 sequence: CASSSMWPGELFF. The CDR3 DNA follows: TGTGCCAGCAGCTCCATGTGGCCCGGGGAGCTGTTTTTT.

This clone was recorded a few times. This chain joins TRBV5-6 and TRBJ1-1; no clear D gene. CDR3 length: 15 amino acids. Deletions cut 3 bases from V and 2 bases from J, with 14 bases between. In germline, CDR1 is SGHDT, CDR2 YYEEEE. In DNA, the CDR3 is TGTGCCAGCAGCTCCTACACTCGTACTAACACTGAAGCTTTCTTT. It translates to CASSSYTRTNTEAFF.

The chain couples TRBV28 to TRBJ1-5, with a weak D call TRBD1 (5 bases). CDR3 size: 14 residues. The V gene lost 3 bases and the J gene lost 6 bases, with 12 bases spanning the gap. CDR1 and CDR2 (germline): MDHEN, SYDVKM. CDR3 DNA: TGTGCCAGCAGTTTTTCGGGGGTGGTTCAGCCCCAGCATTTT. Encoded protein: CASSFSGVVQPQHF.

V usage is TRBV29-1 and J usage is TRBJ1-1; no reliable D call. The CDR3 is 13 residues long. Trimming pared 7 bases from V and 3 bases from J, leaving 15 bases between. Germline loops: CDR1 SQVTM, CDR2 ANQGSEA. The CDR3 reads CSARTDEYTEAFF. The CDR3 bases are TGCAGCGCTAGGACGGACGAATACACTGAAGCTTTCTTT.

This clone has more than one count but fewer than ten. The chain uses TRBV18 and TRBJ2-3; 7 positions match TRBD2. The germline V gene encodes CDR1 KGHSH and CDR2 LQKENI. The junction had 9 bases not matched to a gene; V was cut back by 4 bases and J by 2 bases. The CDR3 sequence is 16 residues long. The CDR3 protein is CASSRPTSSTTDTQYF. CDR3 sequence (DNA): TGTGCCAGCTCACGACCGACTAGCAGTACCACAGATACGCAGTATTTT.

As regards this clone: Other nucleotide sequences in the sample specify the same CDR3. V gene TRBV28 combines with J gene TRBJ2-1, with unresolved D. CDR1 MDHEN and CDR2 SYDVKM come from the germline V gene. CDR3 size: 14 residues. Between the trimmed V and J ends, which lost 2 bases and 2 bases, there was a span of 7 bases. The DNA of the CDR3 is TGTGCCAGCAGTTTAGGGCTGACCTACAATGAGCAGTTCTTC. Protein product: CASSLGLTYNEQFF.

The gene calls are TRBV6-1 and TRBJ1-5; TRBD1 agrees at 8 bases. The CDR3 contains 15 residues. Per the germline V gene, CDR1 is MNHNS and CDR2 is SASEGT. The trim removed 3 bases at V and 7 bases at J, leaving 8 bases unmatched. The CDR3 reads CASSDQTGVGQPQHF. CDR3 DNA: TGTGCCAGCAGTGACCAGACAGGGGTGGGCCAGCCCCAGCATTTT.